The 25 T cell receptor beta chains reported below all come from one sample, sequenced in a study of shared clonotypes between healthy human individuals. CD45RO negativity and positive selection for CCR7 defined naive CD8 cells, a population that excluded terminally differentiated effector memory CD45RA+ cells. The protocol was immunoSEQ multiplex PCR, while the TCRdb copy is restricted to in-frame clones and leaves out a portion. Of around 2.1 million clones in the sample, 85% to 95% were seen once. Sequencing was carried out using naive CD8+ T cells from PBMCs. The receptors originated from a man younger than 30 in good health. Some clones in this sample may be carry-over from other donors' samples.

The V gene is TRBV5-4, the J gene TRBJ1-2; D uncertain. The CDR3 extends over 12 amino acids. Germline loops: CDR1 SGHNT, CDR2 YYREEE (reference sequence). V dropped 1 base and J dropped 5 bases, with 6 bases sitting between them. CDR3 sequence reads: CASSLPEYGYTF. CDR3 DNA: TGTGCCAGCAGCTTGCCGGAATATGGCTACACCTTC.

CDR3 in amino acids: CASSYSLGSTDTQYF. CDR3 nucleotide sequence: TGTGCCAGCAGTTACTCTCTGGGAAGCACAGATACGCAGTATTTT. The chain carries TRBV6-5 and TRBJ2-3; no clear D gene. The V gene's germline CDR1 is MNHEY and CDR2 SVGAGI. Trimming cost V 0 bases and J 0 bases, with 7 bases left between them. The CDR3 extends over 15 amino acids.

The CDR3 DNA reads as TGTGCCAGCAGCTTGGGGACAGGGATCGATGAGCAGTTCTTC. Translating gives CASSLGTGIDEQFF. The rearrangement links TRBV5-6 to TRBJ2-1; 8 bases are a match to TRBD1. Germline lookup yields CDR1 SGHDT and CDR2 YYEEEE. The CDR3 is 14 amino acids. J lost 8 bases, V lost 0 bases, and 4 bases had no gene match. Using reference TRBV5-6 and TRBJ2-1 for the parts outside the CDR3, the full variable domain is DAGVTQSPTHLIKTRGQQVTLRCSPKSGHDTVSWYQQALGQGPQFIFQYYEEEERQRGNFPDRFSGHQFPNYSSELNVNALLLGDSALYLCASSLGTGIDEQFFGPGTRLTVL.

This sequence joins TRBV5-6 and TRBJ2-2, with 7 bases aligning to TRBD2. After removal of 4 bases from V and 6 bases from J, the junction contained 9 bases not matched to a gene. Germline lookup yields CDR1 SGHDT and CDR2 YYEEEE. The CDR3 contains 15 residues. The CDR3 DNA sequence: TGTGCCAGCAGCGTCGGCCCGGGGAGGGCCGGGGAGCTGTTTTTT. It is translated as CASSVGPGRAGELFF.

A word on this clone: The same CDR3 can be traced to other DNA sequences in this sample. CDR3 region: CASSEGLAGGYEQYF. The CDR3 bases are TGTGCCAGCAGCGAGGGACTAGCGGGAGGATACGAGCAGTACTTC. The chain uses TRBV9 and TRBJ2-7; TRBD2 aligns across 15 bases. V dropped 3 bases and J dropped 4; count of bases not matched to a gene: 2. Per germline, CDR1 SGDLS and CDR2 YYNGEE. CDR3 length: 15 amino acids.

V and J are TRBV14 and TRBJ2-3; 10 bases align to TRBD1. Germline loops: CDR1 SGHDN, CDR2 FVKESK. The ends lost 5 bases at V and 0 bases at J; junction bases unmatched: 20. This CDR3 has 21 amino acids. CDR3 amino acids: CASSTRDRGKWESTSTDTQYF. CDR3 nucleotide sequence: TGTGCCAGCAGCACCCGGGACAGGGGAAAGTGGGAGTCGACTAGCACAGATACGCAGTATTTT.

The chain employs TRBV21-1 and TRBJ1-5; the table assigns TRBD1, which was not confirmed against the DNA. TRBV21-1 is described as a pseudogene. The CDR3 runs to 13 residues. The CDR3 region is CASRTGRNQPQHF. The CDR3 DNA follows: TGTGCCAGCAGGACAGGGCGCAATCAGCCCCAGCATTTT.

This rearrangement joins TRBV10-3 to TRBJ1-5; D is unresolved. Trimming removed 3 bases at V and 2 bases at J, with 8 bases between. This CDR3 comprises 14 residues. Looked up from germline, CDR1 is ENHRY and CDR2 is SYGVKD. The CDR3 DNA reads as TGTGCCATCAGTGACCCCGGGGGCAATCAGCCCCAGCATTTT. This gives the protein CAISDPGGNQPQHF.

CDR3 coding DNA: TGTGCCACCAGCAGATCAGGGGTTTACCCCGCTTTGGAGACCCAGTACTTC. Its protein is CATSRSGVYPALETQYF. The V gene is TRBV15, the J gene TRBJ2-5; a weak D match, TRBD1 (6 bases). The CDR3 is 17 amino acids. Germline V gives CDR1 LNHNV, CDR2 YYDKDF (reference sequence). V was pared by 2 bases and J by 5 bases, with 21 bases between.

In this sample, this clone turned up once. The V gene is TRBV2, the J gene TRBJ1-3; no firm D call. V dropped 5 bases and J dropped 0 bases, with 14 bases sitting between them. The CDR3 has 16 residues. The germline V gene encodes CDR1 SNHLY and CDR2 FYNNEI. CDR3 sequence reads: CASSSIRGSSGNTIYF. The CDR3 DNA sequence: TGTGCCAGCAGTTCTATCCGGGGATCCTCTGGAAACACCATATATTTT.

The V and J genes are TRBV25-1 and TRBJ2-1; no firm D call. CDR1 MGHDK and CDR2 SYGVNS come from the germline V gene. Between the trimmed V and J ends, which lost 5 bases and 9 bases, there was a span of 8 bases. This CDR3 region has 11 residues. Here the CDR3 DNA reads TGTGCCAGCAGTCAGATTCGTGAGCAGTTCTTC. This translates into CASSQIREQFF.

This chain connects TRBV10-3 to TRBJ2-1, with TRBD2 identical over 16 bases. V gave up 6 bases and J gave up 5 bases; unmatched junction bases: 1. Per the germline V gene, CDR1 is ENHRY and CDR2 is SYGVKD. The CDR3 is 15 amino acids. In DNA form, the CDR3 reads TGTGCCATCAGGGGGACTAGCGGGAGGGACAATGAGCAGTTCTTC. Protein: CAIRGTSGRDNEQFF.

V usage is TRBV4-1 and J usage is TRBJ2-1; 7 bases fit TRBD2. Trimming removed 3 bases from V and 3 bases from J; junction bases left unmatched: 14. The CDR3 runs to 18 residues. Germline CDR1 is MGHRA and CDR2 is YSYEKL. DNA of the CDR3: TGCGCCAGCAGCCAGGTCGGGCCGTTAACTAGCGACTACAATGAGCAGTTCTTC. This encodes CASSQVGPLTSDYNEQFF.

This clone was found once. The same CDR3 is also encoded by other DNA sequences in this sample. The V and J genes are TRBV9 and TRBJ1-1, with D possibly TRBD1 on 5 matching bases. The CDR3 runs 13 residues. Germline assignment: CDR1 SGDLS and CDR2 YYNGEE. The V and J ends lost 2 bases and 4 bases respectively, with 9 bases between them. The CDR3 loop reads CASSVLGGTEAFF. The CDR3 bases are TGTGCCAGCAGCGTCCTGGGGGGCACTGAAGCTTTCTTT.

This chain links TRBV11-2 with TRBJ2-7; D uncertain. There are 17 residues in the CDR3. V was pared by 5 bases and J by 2 bases, with 22 bases between. Germline V gives CDR1 SGHAT, CDR2 FQNNGV. The chain's CDR3 is CASSPVFKGLLAYEQYF. The DNA for the CDR3 is TGTGCCAGCAGCCCAGTTTTTAAAGGGCTGTTGGCCTACGAGCAGTACTTC.

A word on this clone: Other DNA sequences in this specimen translate into the identical CDR3. The rearrangement links TRBV19 to TRBJ1-1; D gene unclear. V gave up 0 bases and J gave up 2 bases, with 4 bases separating them. The germline CDR1 and CDR2 sequences are LNHDA and SQIVND (reference sequence). The CDR3 loop spans 13 amino acids. CDR3: CASSIEGNTEAFF. For the CDR3, the DNA is TGTGCCAGTAGTATAGAAGGAAACACTGAAGCTTTCTTT.

V gene TRBV10-3 combines with J gene TRBJ2-7; D not certain. Germline V gene sequence: CDR1 ENHRY, CDR2 SYGVKD. V was clipped by 10 bases and J by 4 bases, with 14 bases between them. The CDR3 spans 12 residues. The CDR3 DNA reads TGTGCCACCTACGAGTCGACTTACGAGCAGTACTTC. This gives the protein CATYESTYEQYF.

This chain joins TRBV7-6 and TRBJ1-4; D is possibly TRBD1 (5 bases). The ends were cut back, 1 base at V and 8 bases at J, with 11 bases in the middle. The CDR3 runs to 14 residues. Germline-derived CDR1 and CDR2 are SGHVS and FNYEAQ. CDR3 region: CASSLGLREEKLFF. CDR3 in DNA: TGTGCCAGCAGCTTAGGACTCAGGGAAGAAAAACTGTTTTTT.

The chain is built from TRBV6-1 and TRBJ2-7, with TRBD2 identical over 8 bases. Germline CDR1 is MNHNS and CDR2 is SASEGT. After removal of 4 bases from V and 5 bases from J, the junction contained 10 bases not matched to a gene. The CDR3 consists of 15 residues. CDR3 coding DNA: TGTGCCAGCAGTGTATTAGCGGGATCCCTAGACGAGCAGTACTTC. Translated, it gives CASSVLAGSLDEQYF.

This chain joins TRBV9 and TRBJ1-2; 7 positions match TRBD1. CDR3 length equals 15 residues. V shed 4 bases and J 0 bases; nucleotides not matched to a gene: 6. Germline V lookup: CDR1 SGDLS, CDR2 YYNGEE. CDR3 amino acids: CASSPWDRPNYGYTF. CDR3 DNA: TGTGCCAGCAGCCCTTGGGACAGACCTAACTATGGCTACACCTTC.

The rearrangement links TRBV29-1 to TRBJ1-2, with TRBD1 identical over 7 bases. The CDR3 runs to 11 residues. V shed 4 bases, J shed 6 bases, and the junction held 2 bases outside the gene matches. CDR1 and CDR2 from the germline V gene are SQVTM and ANQGSEA. DNA of the CDR3: TGCAGCGTTGGGCAGGGGGATGGCTACACCTTC. This sequence encodes CSVGQGDGYTF. The full variable domain, in which reference TRBV29-1 and TRBJ1-2 provide the parts outside the CDR3, is SAVISQKPSRDICQRGTSLTIQCQVDSQVTMMFWYRQQPGQSLTLIATANQGSEATYESGFVIDKFPISRPNLTFSTLTVSNMSPEDSSIYLCSVGQGDGYTFGSGTRLTVV.

The chain employs TRBV10-3 and TRBJ2-7, with 7 positions matching TRBD1. This CDR3 comprises 15 residues. Germline loops: CDR1 ENHRY, CDR2 SYGVKD. V gave up 2 bases and J gave up 3 bases; unmatched junction bases: 7. As DNA, the CDR3 is TGTGCCATCAGTGAGCCGGGACAGACCAACTACGAGCAGTACTTC. Translated: CAISEPGQTNYEQYF.

There are a few counts of this clone. V usage is TRBV7-8 and J usage is TRBJ1-2; D ambiguous. The V gene's germline CDR1 is SGHVS and CDR2 FQNEAQ. V was shortened by 6 bases and J by 0 bases, with 14 bases between the two germline ends. The CDR3 length is 15 residues. CDR3 DNA: TGTGCCAGCAGTCGATCGTTTGAGCCTAACTATGGCTACACCTTC. Translation gives CASSRSFEPNYGYTF.

The rearrangement joins TRBV6-1 to TRBJ2-7; 8 bases are a match to TRBD1. The CDR3 is made up of 14 amino acids. The V and J ends lost 6 bases and 2 bases, in that order; junction bases with no gene match: 6. CDR1 and CDR2 from the germline V gene are MNHNS and SASEGT. The CDR3 protein is CASRGQGWTYEQYF. The CDR3 coding sequence is TGTGCCAGCAGAGGACAGGGCTGGACCTACGAGCAGTACTTC.

This chain connects TRBV5-1 to TRBJ2-5, with 7 bases aligning to TRBD1. The length of the CDR3 is 13 residues. Germline V lookup: CDR1 SGHRS, CDR2 YFSETQ. Trimming removed 5 bases from V and 3 bases from J; junction bases left unmatched: 4. Here the CDR3 reads CASRPDREETQYF. The CDR3 DNA reads as TGCGCCAGCAGACCAGACAGGGAAGAGACCCAGTACTTC.